This TCR beta chain derives from a study of a mutant IDH1 vaccine in newly diagnosed glioma. Regarding time point: baseline, week 1 (first vaccination visit). Treatment defined: pre-vaccination baseline after standard-of-care therapy. Generated by immunoSEQ multiplex PCR, the TCRdb table keeps only in-frame clones and is missing some. The sample gives around 15,000 clones, around four fifths of which show up once; about 9.1% is in the top ten. The receptor comes from a man aged 35 to 55 with glioma. The sample in question was PBMCs, obtained from a glioma patient treated with radiotherapy, temozolomide or both.

The CDR3 DNA sequence: TGTGCCAGCAGCTTACTAGCCAAAAACATTCAGTACTTC. Residues: CASSLLAKNIQYF. The chain has TRBV5-6 and TRBJ2-4; D remains ambiguous. Trimming pared 2 bases from V and 0 bases from J, leaving 3 bases between. Germline V gene lookup returns CDR1 SGHDT and CDR2 YYEEEE. CDR3 length: 13 residues.